This T cell receptor (beta chain) was captured by sequencing in a study of blood T cell repertoires in COVID-19. Whole-study context: The United States, Italy and Spain provided the acute and convalescent COVID-19 samples. The cDNA or gDNA used as material had been derived from T cells, B-cell-depleted T cells, or PBMCs.

CDR1 is SGDLS, CDR2 YYNGEE, per germline. V shed 2 bases and J 3 bases; nucleotides not matched to a gene: 12. The CDR3 loop spans 19 amino acids. Original processing methods: Cell counts per sample came from amplifying reference gene primers. Sequenced by immunoSEQ multiplex PCR; TCRdb stores in-frame clones only, minus some. V and J calls and clone size are those listed in that table; D and trimming were worked out from the DNA. Of 25,000 to 35,000 clones detected, about 83% appear once; the ten largest clones hold 25%. The chain joins TRBV9 to TRBJ2-3; 13 positions match TRBD2. Sequenced: peripheral blood. This TCR was sampled from a man between 65 and 85 years old with active COVID-19. CDR3 protein: CASSVGLAGDRLLTDTQYF. CDR3 DNA sequence: TGTGCCAGCAGCGTCGGACTAGCGGGAGATAGACTCCTTACAGATACGCAGTATTTT.